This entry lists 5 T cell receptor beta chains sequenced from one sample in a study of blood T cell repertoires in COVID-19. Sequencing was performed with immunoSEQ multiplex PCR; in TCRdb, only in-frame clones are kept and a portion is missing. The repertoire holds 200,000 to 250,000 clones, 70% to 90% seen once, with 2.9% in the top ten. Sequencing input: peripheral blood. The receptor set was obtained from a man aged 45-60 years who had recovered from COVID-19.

The DNA of the CDR3 is TGTGCCTGGGGGACAGGGTCTTTCGGCGAGCAGTACTTC. Protein sequence: CAWGTGSFGEQYF. The genes are TRBV30 and TRBJ2-7, with 9 nucleotides matching TRBD1. CDR1 and CDR2 (germline): GTSNPN, SVGIG (reference sequence). With 5 bases clipped from V and 6 bases from J, the junction kept 8 bases outside the gene matches. The CDR3 is 13 amino acids. The full variable domain, completed using reference TRBV30 and TRBJ2-7, is SQTIHQWPATLVQPVGSPLSLECTVEGTSNPNLYWYRQAAGRGLQLLFYSVGIGQISSEVPQNLSASRPQDRQFILSSKKLLLSDSGFYLCAWGTGSFGEQYFGPGTRLTVT.

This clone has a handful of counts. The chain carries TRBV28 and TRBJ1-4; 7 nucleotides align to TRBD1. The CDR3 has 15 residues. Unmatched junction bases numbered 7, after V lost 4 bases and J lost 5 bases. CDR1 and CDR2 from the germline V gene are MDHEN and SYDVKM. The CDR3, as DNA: TGTGCCAGCAGTTCTCCCGGGACAGCGAATGAAAAACTGTTTTTT. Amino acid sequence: CASSSPGTANEKLFF.

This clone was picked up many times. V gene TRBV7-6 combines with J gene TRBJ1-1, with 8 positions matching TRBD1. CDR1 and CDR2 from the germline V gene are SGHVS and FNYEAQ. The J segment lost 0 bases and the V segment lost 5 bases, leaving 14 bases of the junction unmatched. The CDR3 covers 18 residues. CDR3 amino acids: CASSPRQGASQMNTEAFF. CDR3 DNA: TGTGCCAGCAGCCCTCGGCAGGGGGCTAGCCAAATGAACACTGAAGCTTTCTTT.

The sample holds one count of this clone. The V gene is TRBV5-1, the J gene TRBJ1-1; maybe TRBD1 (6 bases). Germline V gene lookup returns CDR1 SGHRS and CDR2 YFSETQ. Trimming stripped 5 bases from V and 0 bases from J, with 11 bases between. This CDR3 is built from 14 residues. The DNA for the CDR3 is TGCGCCAGCAGTCACAGGGTAATGAACACTGAAGCTTTCTTT. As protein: CASSHRVMNTEAFF.

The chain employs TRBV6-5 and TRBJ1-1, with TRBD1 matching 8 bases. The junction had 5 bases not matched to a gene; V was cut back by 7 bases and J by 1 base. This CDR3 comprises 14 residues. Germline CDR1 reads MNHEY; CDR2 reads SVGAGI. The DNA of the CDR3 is TGTGCCAGCATCGACAGGGGCCGGAACACTGAAGCTTTCTTT. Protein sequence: CASIDRGRNTEAFF.